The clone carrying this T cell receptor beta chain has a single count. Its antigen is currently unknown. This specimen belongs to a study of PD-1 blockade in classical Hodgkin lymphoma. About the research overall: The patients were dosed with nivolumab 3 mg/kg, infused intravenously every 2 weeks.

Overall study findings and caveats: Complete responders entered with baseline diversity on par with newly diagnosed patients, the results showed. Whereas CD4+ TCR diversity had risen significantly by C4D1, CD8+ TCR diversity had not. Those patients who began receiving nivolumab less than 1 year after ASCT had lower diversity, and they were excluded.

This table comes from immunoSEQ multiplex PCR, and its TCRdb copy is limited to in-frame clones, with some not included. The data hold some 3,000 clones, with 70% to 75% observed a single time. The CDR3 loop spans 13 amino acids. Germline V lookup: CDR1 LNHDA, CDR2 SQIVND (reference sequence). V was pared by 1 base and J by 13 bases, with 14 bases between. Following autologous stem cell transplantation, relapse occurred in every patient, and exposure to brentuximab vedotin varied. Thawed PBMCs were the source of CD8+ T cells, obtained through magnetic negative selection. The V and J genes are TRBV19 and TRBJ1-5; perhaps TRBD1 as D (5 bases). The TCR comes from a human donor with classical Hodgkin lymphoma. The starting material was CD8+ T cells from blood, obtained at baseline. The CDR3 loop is CASSIVEGREQHF. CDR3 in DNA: TGTGCCAGTAGTATAGTGGAAGGCAGGGAACAGCATTTT.